One sample yielded the 11 T cell receptor beta chains listed below, sequenced in a study of T cells in Graves' hyperthyroidism and ophthalmopathy. From RNA transcripts, TCR beta CDR3 regions were amplified. The HTBI primer set served for first-round RT-PCR of the TCR CDR3. TCRdb re-analysed the multiplex PCR reads in MiXCR, keeping a single row per CDR3 protein. The table lists roughly 740,000 distinct CDR3 sequences, approximately 16% of them singletons. The sequencing sample was made of blood. Receptor source: a man between 18 and 35 years old with Graves' hyperthyroidism.

This clonotype was detected many times. The genes are TRBV30 and TRBJ1-4, with D tentatively TRBD1 (5 bases). CDR1 is GTSNPN, CDR2 SVGIG, per germline (reference sequence). This CDR3 has 12 residues. Trimming cost V 8 bases and J 5 bases, with 12 bases left between them. The CDR3 loop is CAGDGSNEKLFF. The DNA for the CDR3 is TGTGCCGGGGACGGATCCAATGAAAAACTGTTTTTT.

This clonotype was recorded at least ten times. V is TRBV24-1 and J is TRBJ2-5, with TRBD2 identical over 14 bases. The V gene's germline CDR1 is KGHDR and CDR2 SFDVKD. This CDR3 has 17 amino acids. Germline trimming cut 4 bases from V and 0 bases from J; bases unmatched to any gene: 3. The CDR3 DNA is TGTGCCACCAGTGAGGGACTAGCGGGAGCCAACCAAGAGACCCAGTACTTC. The encoded protein is CATSEGLAGANQETQYF.

This clonotype appeared many times. The chain has TRBV27 and TRBJ1-2; D remains ambiguous. Germline V CDR1 and CDR2: MNHEY, SMNVEV (reference sequence). The CDR3 consists of 13 residues. Trimming took 6 bases from V and 8 from J, leaving 16 bases between them. CDR3 in DNA: TGTGCCAGCAGCCCGGTCATCGGAAACGGCTACACCTTC. Translating it yields CASSPVIGNGYTF.

This clonotype was recorded many times. The CDR3 coding sequence is TGTGCCAGCAGCTTATTGGCCCTCGGCGAGCAGTACTTC. Amino acid sequence: CASSLLALGEQYF. The V gene is TRBV7-9, the J gene TRBJ2-7, with unresolved D. The V gene's germline CDR1 is SEHNR and CDR2 FQNEAQ (reference sequence). Between the trimmed V and J ends, which lost 2 bases and 6 bases, there was a span of 11 bases. The CDR3 sequence is 13 residues long.

This clonotype was found many times. J is TRBJ2-7 and V is TRBV29-1, with D maybe TRBD1 (5 bases). The ends were cut back, 0 bases at V and 2 bases at J, with 8 bases in the middle. Germline CDR1 SQVTM, CDR2 ANQGSEA. The CDR3 is 13 amino acids. The CDR3 region has the DNA TGCAGCGTTGAAGACAGGGAAGCCTACGAGCAGTACTTC. It codes for CSVEDREAYEQYF.

This clonotype was counted only a few times. The CDR3 DNA is TGCAGTGCTTTCCGCCGGAACTCCTACGAGCAGTACTTC. Amino acid sequence: CSAFRRNSYEQYF. The chain is built from TRBV20-1 and TRBJ2-7; D unclear. V lost 5 bases, J lost 0 bases, and 11 bases lay in between. The CDR3 is 13 amino acids. The germline V gene has CDR1 DFQATT and CDR2 SNEGSKA (reference sequence).

V and J are TRBV2 and TRBJ2-7; D gene ambiguous. The CDR3 has 14 amino acids. CDR1 is SNHLY, CDR2 FYNNEI, per germline. Trimming removed 3 bases from V and 7 bases from J, with 16 bases in between. Here the CDR3 DNA reads TGTGCCAGCAGTGATACTGACCGTAGCACAGAGCAGTACTTC. Translated: CASSDTDRSTEQYF.

The chain combines TRBV10-1 with TRBJ2-5, with D hard to call. V was pared by 9 bases and J by 2 bases, with 10 bases between. Germline values: CDR1 WNHNN, CDR2 SYGVQD (reference sequence). The CDR3 consists of 12 residues. The CDR3 reads CARRAAQETQYF. CDR3 in DNA: TGCGCCAGAAGGGCGGCTCAAGAGACCCAGTACTTC.

This clonotype occurred many times. The V gene is TRBV7-2, the J gene TRBJ2-7; 10 bases line up with TRBD2. The CDR3 has 17 amino acids. After removal of 4 bases from V and 0 bases from J, the junction contained 9 bases not matched to a gene. Germline V gives CDR1 SGHTA, CDR2 FQGNSA. The CDR3 DNA reads TGTGCCAGCAGCTCCTCTAAACTAGCGGGAATCTCCTACGAGCAGTACTTC. It specifies CASSSSKLAGISYEQYF.

The sample holds many counts of this clonotype. The V call is TRBV20-1, the J call TRBJ2-3; TRBD2 agrees at 9 bases. The CDR3 is 16 amino acids. From germline, CDR1 is DFQATT and CDR2 SNEGSKA (reference sequence). V dropped 4 bases and J dropped 1; count of bases not matched to a gene: 9. CDR3 amino acids: CSATAGGIRGTDTQYF. CDR3 coding DNA: TGCAGTGCTACAGCGGGAGGTATTCGGGGCACAGATACGCAGTATTTT.

This clonotype was observed many times. The chain couples TRBV2 to TRBJ2-3, with 8 bases aligning to TRBD2. V was clipped by 7 bases and J by 2 bases; unmatched bases: 11. Per germline, CDR1 SNHLY and CDR2 FYNNEI. This CDR3 region has 16 residues. CDR3 loop: CASTRRAGGDTDTQYF. The CDR3 DNA follows: TGTGCCAGCACGAGAAGGGCGGGAGGAGACACAGATACGCAGTATTTT. Filled out from reference TRBV2 and TRBJ2-3, the complete variable domain reads EPEVTQTPSHQVTQMGQEVILRCVPISNHLYFYWYRQILGQKVEFLVSFYNNEISEKSEIFDDQFSVERPDGSNFTLKIRSTKLEDSAMYFCASTRRAGGDTDTQYFGPGTRLTVL.